A selection of T cell receptor beta chains follows, all from one sample in a study of CD8 T cells in Susac syndrome. TCRdb independently ran MiXCR on the immunoSEQ multiplex PCR reads; one entry per CDR3 protein. The table includes some 160,000 distinct CDR3 sequences, 94% detected once. Sequences were obtained from CD4+ T cells from PBMCs. These receptors were collected from a human donor with Susac syndrome. CDR3s include the opening cysteine and the closing phenylalanine or tryptophan. Clone size is given for some rows only: seen once, a few or many times, or a class if the clone is expanded.

CDR3 protein | clone size | J gene | V gene
CSAPPGQGHTEAFF | - | TRBJ1-1 | TRBV29-1
CASSLVDRFYGYTF | - | TRBJ1-2 | TRBV7-9
CASSQATGQKAFF | - | TRBJ1-1 | TRBV3-1
CASSEGPPPETQYF | - | TRBJ2-5 | TRBV7-3
CAWSRAQVGNTIYF | once | TRBJ1-3 | TRBV30
CASSWGENSPLHF | - | TRBJ1-6 | TRBV7-8
CASGLVGGKGYEQYF | - | TRBJ2-7 | TRBV12-5
CSVDGQLNTEAFF | few | TRBJ1-1 | TRBV29-1
CASRAGLAGLETQYF | - | TRBJ2-5 | TRBV10-2
CSAYNPKPDRTNYGYTF | - | TRBJ1-2 | TRBV20-1
CASSPRPKAGNQPQHF | - | TRBJ1-5 | TRBV5-6
CASSLIPAYNEQFF | - | TRBJ2-1 | TRBV7-2
CASSLGAPEKLFF | - | TRBJ1-4 | TRBV12-3/TRBV12-4
CASSEHRETNYGYTF | - | TRBJ1-2 | TRBV25-1
CASSYNSVGTQYF | once | TRBJ2-5 | TRBV6-2/TRBV6-3
CASSYKNDGYTF | once | TRBJ1-2 | TRBV7-9
CASSKSTDTQYF | - | TRBJ2-3 | TRBV5-4
CSALGTSQETQYF | - | TRBJ2-5 | TRBV20-1
CASSQSWGYGYTF | - | TRBJ1-2 | TRBV3-1
CASSLQGASGANVLTF | - | TRBJ2-6 | TRBV6-6
CASSVAIVEGYTF | - | TRBJ1-2 | TRBV2
CASRLEGINQYF | once | TRBJ2-4 | TRBV2
CASTEFWLNTEAFF | - | TRBJ1-1 | TRBV12-3/TRBV12-4
CASSQETAYEQYF | - | TRBJ2-7 | TRBV4-3
CASSPQGAPDTQYF | - | TRBJ2-3 | TRBV12-3/TRBV12-4
CSANHEDRVGQPQHF | - | TRBJ1-5 | TRBV20-1
CASSWGKAGWNTIYF | - | TRBJ1-3 | TRBV5-6
CASSQEWQGVGEQFF | - | TRBJ2-1 | TRBV4-3
CSATQSTDTQYF | - | TRBJ2-3 | TRBV20-1
CASSVEARASPLHF | - | TRBJ1-6 | TRBV9
CASSSRWANQPQHF | - | TRBJ1-5 | TRBV6-1
CASTTLDRNEQYF | - | TRBJ2-7 | TRBV7-9
CASARGVGETQYF | - | TRBJ2-5 | TRBV18
CASGTQNTGELFF | - | TRBJ2-2 | TRBV7-9